This TCR beta chain was sequenced during a study of T-cell memory formation after mild COVID-19 (dated by TCRdb to about 2021). The study in broad terms: Most TCR sequence clusters were specific to one of the two donors. Longitudinal TCRalpha and TCRbeta repertoire sequencing tracked T-cell clones expanding and contracting after mild COVID-19 in a couple of donors. Two young, previously healthy adult volunteers made up the cohort, one male and one female. The full study reports these points: Whether the second-wave clones peaking on day 37 were SARS-CoV-2 specific was not confirmed. Contracting CD4+ clones were located mainly in the CM and EM memory subsets, whereas CD8+ clones were found to be enriched in EMRA. Balanced CD4/CD8 phenotypes were observed for clones contracting from day 15 to 85, whereas a bias towards CD4+ was observed for a second wave of clones expanding from day 15 to 37. The study covered only two mild cases, and larger cohorts including severe cases with pre-infection samples were considered necessary. Some responding clones were detected in pre-infection memory, which suggested that pre-existing cross-reactive memory T cells had joined the SARS-CoV-2 response.

Ficoll-Paque density gradient centrifugation was the method used to isolate PBMCs. Reads for this sample came from an Illumina NovaSeq 6000. cDNA libraries for TCRalpha and TCRbeta were prepared by 5'RACE using constant-segment primers, with sample barcodes and unique molecular identifiers added. Trizol reagent was used to extract RNA from every sample. The libraries were amplified in two PCR steps, and the second step added a second sample barcode and Illumina TruSeq adapters. The libraries were sequenced on an Illumina NovaSeq using 2 x 150 bp paired-end reads. The original pipeline was this. The reads were demultiplexed and collapsed into UMI-guided consensus sequences using migec v1.2.7. Using mixcr v2.1.11, the UMI consensuses were aligned to TRA and TRB V and J templates and assembled into clonotypes. A clonotype was counted as expanded or contracted only when both edgeR and NoisET called the clonotype significant, with the noise models trained on biological replicates. For edgeR calls, the thresholds were a false discovery rate-adjusted p below 0.01 and a log2 fold-change of 1. As an exploratory analysis of dynamics, max-normalized trajectories of the 1000 most abundant clonotypes were examined by PCA with hierarchical clustering. Each responding clone was given a CD4 or CD8 phenotype based on the CD4+ and CD8+ repertoires, which had been sequenced separately. TCRdb reanalyzed the raw reads on its own, using fastp at Q25 for trimming and MiXCR for clone calling, and kept in-frame beta chains. Entries are consolidated by CDR3 protein sequence, retaining the most common genes and DNA. TCRdb, rather than the study authors, made the V and J calls. The sample data list approximately 150,000 distinct CDR3 sequences, and about 6% of these were observed just once. Roughly 1.9% of the sample is held by the ten biggest clonotypes.

V drops 1 base and J drops 2 bases, leaving 6 bases in between. For CDR1 and CDR2, the germline V gene lists SGHTA and FQGNSA. The CDR3 has 15 amino acids, counting the end cysteine and phenylalanine. CDR3 DNA is the only sequence kept; it has 45 bases, read in frame from the first base. As regards this clonotype: The specificity of this receptor is unknown. No base qualities exist here, and no much larger clone lies one base off it.

Here the chain combines TRBV7-2 and TRBJ2-6, with an unclear D gene assignment. The receptor was derived from an adult woman who had mild COVID-19 (a few samples of this study predate the infection). The sample titles of this study are shuffled in the database, so cell type and time point are left out; the donor was told from shared clones. Sequencing was performed on PBMCs or a T cell subset sorted from them (not recorded which). The DNA sequence follows: TGTGCCAGCAGCTTAGTGGGGACTGGGGCCAACGTCCTGACTTTC. Its protein reads: CASSLVGTGANVLTF.